This T cell receptor (beta chain) was identified during a study of OX40 agonist ivuxolimab in advanced cancers. The protocol was immunoSEQ multiplex PCR, while the TCRdb copy is restricted to in-frame clones and leaves out a portion. Here the sample spans about 19,000 clones, less than 90% being singletons. CDR1 is MDHEN, CDR2 SYDVKM, per germline. This CDR3 spans 17 amino acids. Trimming left V 4 bases short and J 4 bases short, with 20 bases between. The receptor comes from an adult with an advanced solid tumor such as melanoma, head and neck, liver or kidney cancer. The chain combines TRBV28 with TRBJ2-1, with D possibly TRBD2 on 6 matching bases. The sample was CD4+ or CD8+ T cells sorted from blood, taken in a trial of the OX40 agonist ivuxolimab. The CDR3 region is CASSYRGTVAVYNEQFF. CDR3 DNA sequence: TGTGCCAGCAGTTACCGGGGAACGGTAGCGGTATACAATGAGCAGTTCTTC.